This T cell receptor beta chain is drawn from a study of OX40 agonist ivuxolimab in advanced cancers. There are 14 residues in the CDR3. Germline assignment: CDR1 LNHDA and CDR2 SQIVND (reference sequence). V shed 5 bases and J shed 7 bases, with 17 bases lying between them. Generated by immunoSEQ multiplex PCR, the TCRdb table keeps only in-frame clones and is missing some. The table records some 74,000 clones, roughly 91% of them present only once. The genes are TRBV19 and TRBJ1-1, with unresolved D. The material was CD4+ or CD8+ T cells sorted from blood, obtained in a trial of the OX40 agonist ivuxolimab. The origin of this receptor is an adult with an advanced solid tumor such as melanoma, head and neck, liver or kidney cancer. The CDR3 region has the DNA TGTGCCAGTAGTCTACTGGGCAAGGGAGATGAAGCTTTCTTT. This gives the protein CASSLLGKGDEAFF.